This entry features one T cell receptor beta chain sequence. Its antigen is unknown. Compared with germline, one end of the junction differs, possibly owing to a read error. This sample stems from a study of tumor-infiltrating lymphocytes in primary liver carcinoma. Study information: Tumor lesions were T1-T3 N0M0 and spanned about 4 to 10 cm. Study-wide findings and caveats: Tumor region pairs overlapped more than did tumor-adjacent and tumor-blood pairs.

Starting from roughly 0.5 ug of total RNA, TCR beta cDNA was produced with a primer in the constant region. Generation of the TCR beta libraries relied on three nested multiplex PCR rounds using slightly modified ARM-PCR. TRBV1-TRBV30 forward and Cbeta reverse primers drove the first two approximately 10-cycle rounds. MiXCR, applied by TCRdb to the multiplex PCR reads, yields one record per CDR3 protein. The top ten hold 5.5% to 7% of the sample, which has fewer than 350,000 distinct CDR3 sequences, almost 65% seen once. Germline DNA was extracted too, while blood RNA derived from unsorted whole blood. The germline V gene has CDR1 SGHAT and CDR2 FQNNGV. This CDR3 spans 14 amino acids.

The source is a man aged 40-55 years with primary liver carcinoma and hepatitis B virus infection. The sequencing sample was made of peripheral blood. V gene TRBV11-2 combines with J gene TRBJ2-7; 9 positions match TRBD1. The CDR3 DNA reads TGTGCCAGCAGCCTTACACAGGGGGCGGTCGAGCAGTACTTT. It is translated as CASSLTQGAVEQYF.